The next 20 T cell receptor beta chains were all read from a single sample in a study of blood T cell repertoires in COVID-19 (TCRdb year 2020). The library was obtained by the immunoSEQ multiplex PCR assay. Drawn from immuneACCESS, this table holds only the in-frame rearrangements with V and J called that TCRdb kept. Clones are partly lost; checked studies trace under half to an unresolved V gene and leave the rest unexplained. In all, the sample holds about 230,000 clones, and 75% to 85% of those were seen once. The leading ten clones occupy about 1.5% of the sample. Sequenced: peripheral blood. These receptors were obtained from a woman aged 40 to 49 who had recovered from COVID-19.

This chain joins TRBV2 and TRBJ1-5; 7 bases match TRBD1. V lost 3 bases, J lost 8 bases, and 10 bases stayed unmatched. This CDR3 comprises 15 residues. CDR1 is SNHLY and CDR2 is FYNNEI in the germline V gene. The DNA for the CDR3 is TGTGCCAGCAGTGACAGGGGGGACTTAGGGAAGCCCCAGCATTTT. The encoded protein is CASSDRGDLGKPQHF.

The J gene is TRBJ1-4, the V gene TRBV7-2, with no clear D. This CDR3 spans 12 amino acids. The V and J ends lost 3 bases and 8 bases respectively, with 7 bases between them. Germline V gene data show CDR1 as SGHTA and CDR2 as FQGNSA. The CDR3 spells CASSFGYEKLFF. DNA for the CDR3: TGTGCCAGCAGCTTCGGGTACGAAAAACTGTTTTTT. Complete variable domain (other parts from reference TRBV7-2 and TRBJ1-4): GAGVSQSPSNKVTEKGKDVELRCDPISGHTALYWYRQSLGQGLEFLIYFQGNSAPDKSGLPSDRFSAERTGGSVSTLTIQRTQQEDSAVYLCASSFGYEKLFFGSGTQLSVL.

The CDR3 here is CASSLRRGNTEAFF. In nucleotides, the CDR3 is TGTGCCAGCAGCTTGAGGAGGGGGAACACTGAAGCTTTCTTT. V is TRBV7-2 and J is TRBJ1-1, with a possible D match to TRBD1 (5 bases). In germline, CDR1 is SGHTA, CDR2 FQGNSA. V lost 3 bases and J 1 base, leaving 9 bases between the germline ends. CDR3 size: 14 residues.

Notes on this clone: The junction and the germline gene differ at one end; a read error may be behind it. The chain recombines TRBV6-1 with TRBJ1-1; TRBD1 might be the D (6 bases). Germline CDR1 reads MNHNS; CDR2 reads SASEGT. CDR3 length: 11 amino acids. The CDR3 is CASGDRDNSFF. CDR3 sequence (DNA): TGTGCCAGCGGTGACCGGGACAATTCTTTCTTT.

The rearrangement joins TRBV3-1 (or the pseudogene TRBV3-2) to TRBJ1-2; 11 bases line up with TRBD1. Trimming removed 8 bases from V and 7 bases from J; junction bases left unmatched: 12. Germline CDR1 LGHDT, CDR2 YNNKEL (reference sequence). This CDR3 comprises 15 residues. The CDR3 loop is CASSPSGQGASGYTF. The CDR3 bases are TGTGCCAGCTCTCCTTCAGGACAGGGGGCTTCTGGCTACACCTTC.

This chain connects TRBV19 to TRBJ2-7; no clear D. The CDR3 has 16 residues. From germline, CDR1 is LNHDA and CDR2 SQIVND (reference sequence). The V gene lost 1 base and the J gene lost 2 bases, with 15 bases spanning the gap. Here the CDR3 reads CASSIGLASQTYEQYF. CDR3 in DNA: TGTGCCAGTAGTATAGGTTTGGCCTCGCAAACCTACGAGCAGTACTTC.

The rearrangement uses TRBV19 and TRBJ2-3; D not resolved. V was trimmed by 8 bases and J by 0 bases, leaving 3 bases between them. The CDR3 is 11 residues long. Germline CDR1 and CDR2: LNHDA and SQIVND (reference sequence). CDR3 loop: CASGSTDTQYF. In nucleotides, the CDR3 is TGTGCCAGTGGCAGCACAGATACGCAGTATTTT.

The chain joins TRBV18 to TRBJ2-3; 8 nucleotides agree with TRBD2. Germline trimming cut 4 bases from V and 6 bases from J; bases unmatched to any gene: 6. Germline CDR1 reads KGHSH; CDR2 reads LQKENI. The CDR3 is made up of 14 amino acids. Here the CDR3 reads CASSQGLAGDTQYF. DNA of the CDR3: TGTGCCAGCTCACAAGGACTAGCAGGGGATACGCAGTATTTT.

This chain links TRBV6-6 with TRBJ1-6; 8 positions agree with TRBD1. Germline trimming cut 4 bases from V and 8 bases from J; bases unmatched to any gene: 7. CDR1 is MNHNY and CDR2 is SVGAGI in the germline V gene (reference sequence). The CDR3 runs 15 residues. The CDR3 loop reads CASSFEQGQDSPLHF. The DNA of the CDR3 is TGTGCCAGCAGTTTCGAACAGGGACAGGATTCACCCCTCCACTTT.

The DNA for the CDR3 is TGCGCCAGCAGCTTGGGGAATGGGCAGGGTGAAGCTTTCTTT. It is translated as CASSLGNGQGEAFF. V and J are TRBV5-1 and TRBJ1-1; a weak D match, TRBD1 (5 bases). Trimming stripped 0 bases from V and 7 bases from J, with 13 bases between. CDR3 length equals 14 residues. Germline V gene sequence: CDR1 SGHRS, CDR2 YFSETQ.

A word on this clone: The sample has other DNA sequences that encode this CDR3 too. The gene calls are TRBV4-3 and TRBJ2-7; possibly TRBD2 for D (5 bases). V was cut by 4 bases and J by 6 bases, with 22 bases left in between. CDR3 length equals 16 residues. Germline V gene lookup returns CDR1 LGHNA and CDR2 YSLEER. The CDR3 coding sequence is TGCGCCAGCAGCCCGGGCCCAAGCGGTAGTTTCGCCGAGCAGTACTTC. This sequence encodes CASSPGPSGSFAEQYF.

The CDR3 spells CASSLRVTGVGYGYTF. CDR3 DNA sequence: TGTGCCAGCAGCTTAAGGGTAACAGGGGTAGGCTATGGCTACACCTTC. The chain is built from TRBV7-2 and TRBJ1-2; 7 bases are a match to TRBD1. This CDR3 spans 16 amino acids. In germline, CDR1 is SGHTA, CDR2 FQGNSA. The V gene end was trimmed by 2 bases and the J gene end by 4 bases; junction bases not matched to a gene: 10.

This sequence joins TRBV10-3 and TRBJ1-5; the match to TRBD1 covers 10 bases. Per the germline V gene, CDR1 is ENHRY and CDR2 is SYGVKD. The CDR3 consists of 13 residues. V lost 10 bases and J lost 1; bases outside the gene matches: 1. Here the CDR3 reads CATGQGSNQPQHF. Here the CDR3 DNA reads TGTGCCACGGGACAGGGGAGCAATCAGCCCCAGCATTTT.

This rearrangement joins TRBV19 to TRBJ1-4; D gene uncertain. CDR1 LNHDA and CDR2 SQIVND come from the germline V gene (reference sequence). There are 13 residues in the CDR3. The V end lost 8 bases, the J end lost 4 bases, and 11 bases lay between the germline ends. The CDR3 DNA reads TGTGCCAGTCGGGGAGGGAATAATGAAAAACTGTTTTTT. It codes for CASRGGNNEKLFF.

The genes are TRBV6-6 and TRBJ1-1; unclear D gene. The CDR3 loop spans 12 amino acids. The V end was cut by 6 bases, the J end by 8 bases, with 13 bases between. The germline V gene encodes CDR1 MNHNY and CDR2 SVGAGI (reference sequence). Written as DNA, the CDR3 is TGTGCCAGCAGGGAGGACCGTTTCGAAGCTTTCTTT. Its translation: CASREDRFEAFF.

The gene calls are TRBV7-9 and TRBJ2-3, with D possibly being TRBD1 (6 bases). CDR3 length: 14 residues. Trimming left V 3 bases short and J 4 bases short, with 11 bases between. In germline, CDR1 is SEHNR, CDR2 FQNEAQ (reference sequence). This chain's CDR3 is CASSLSGAADTQYF. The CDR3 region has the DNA TGTGCCAGCAGCTTGTCAGGGGCGGCAGATACGCAGTATTTT. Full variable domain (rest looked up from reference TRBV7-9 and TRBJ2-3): DTGVSQNPRHKITKRGQNVTFRCDPISEHNRLYWYRQTLGQGPEFLTYFQNEAQLEKSRLLSDRFSAERPKGSFSTLEIQRTEQGDSAMYLCASSLSGAADTQYFGPGTRLTVL.

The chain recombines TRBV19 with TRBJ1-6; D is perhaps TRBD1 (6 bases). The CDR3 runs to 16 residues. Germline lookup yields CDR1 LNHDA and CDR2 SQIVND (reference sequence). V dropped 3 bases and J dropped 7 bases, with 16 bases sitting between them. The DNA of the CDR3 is TGTGCCAGTAGTATCAACGGACAGCTGGCGAATTCACCCCTCCACTTT. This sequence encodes CASSINGQLANSPLHF.

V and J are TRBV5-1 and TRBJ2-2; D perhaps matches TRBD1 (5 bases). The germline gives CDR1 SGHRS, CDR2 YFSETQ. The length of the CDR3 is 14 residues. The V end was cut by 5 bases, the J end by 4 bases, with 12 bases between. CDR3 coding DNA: TGCGCCAGCAGGACAGTTGGCGGCACCGGGGAGCTGTTTTTT. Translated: CASRTVGGTGELFF.

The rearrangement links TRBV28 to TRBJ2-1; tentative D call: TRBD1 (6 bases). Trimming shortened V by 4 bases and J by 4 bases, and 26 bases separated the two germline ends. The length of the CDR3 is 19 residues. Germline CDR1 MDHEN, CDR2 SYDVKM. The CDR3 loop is CASSSLISTGTGIYNEQFF. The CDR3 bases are TGTGCCAGCAGTTCCCTCATTAGTACCGGCACAGGGATTTACAATGAGCAGTTCTTC.

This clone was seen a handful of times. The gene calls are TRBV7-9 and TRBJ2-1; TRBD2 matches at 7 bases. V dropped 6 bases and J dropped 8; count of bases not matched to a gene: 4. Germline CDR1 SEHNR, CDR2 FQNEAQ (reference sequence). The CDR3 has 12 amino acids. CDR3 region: CASRSSGDEQFF. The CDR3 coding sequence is TGTGCCAGCAGATCCAGCGGGGATGAGCAGTTCTTC.